The clone carrying this TCR beta chain was seen a handful of times. Its antigen is not known. Possible read error: a much larger clone is one base away. The sample is drawn from a study of blood T cells in healthy people across ages. CDR3 size: 14 residues. Trimming removed 4 bases at V and 2 bases at J, with 12 bases between. Germline CDR1 SGHRS, CDR2 YFSETQ. Study-wide results and caveats: TCR beta diversity was tightly associated with the proportion of naive T cells.

Primers used in a second PCR of roughly 7 to 12 cycles were a sample-barcoded 5' primer and a J-beta primer mix. TCRdb reanalysed the 5' RACE reads using MiXCR and keeps one entry per CDR3 protein. The sample contains around 1,100,000 distinct CDR3 sequences, roughly two fifths of which appear only once. The rearrangement joins TRBV5-1 to TRBJ1-2, with D possibly being TRBD1 (5 bases). The sequence was obtained from a man aged 18 to 29 in good health. The source material was blood. The CDR3 loop reads CASSTRPGNYGYTF. The CDR3, as DNA: TGCGCCAGCAGCACCAGGCCAGGGAACTATGGCTACACCTTC. Full variable domain (rest looked up from reference TRBV5-1 and TRBJ1-2): KAGVTQTPRYLIKTRGQQVTLSCSPISGHRSVSWYQQTPGQGLQFLFEYFSETQRNKGNFPGRFSGRQFSNSRSEMNVSTLELGDSALYLCASSTRPGNYGYTFGSGTRLTVV.